This T cell receptor (beta chain) was recovered during a study of technical replicates of blood from several donors. This table comes from immunoSEQ multiplex PCR, and its TCRdb copy is limited to in-frame clones, with some not included. The data contain 79,000 or so clones, about 92% of them singletons. The CDR3 length is 14 residues. Germline V gene data show CDR1 as SGHRS and CDR2 as YFSETQ. Trimming cost V 5 bases and J 0 bases, with 8 bases left between them. The origin of this receptor is a human donor in good health. The sequencing sample was made of T cells isolated from PBMCs. The chain joins TRBV5-1 to TRBJ2-2; D perhaps matches TRBD1 (6 bases). The CDR3 nucleotides read TGCGCCAGCAGAGGACAGACGAACACCGGGGAGCTGTTTTTT. Residues: CASRGQTNTGELFF.